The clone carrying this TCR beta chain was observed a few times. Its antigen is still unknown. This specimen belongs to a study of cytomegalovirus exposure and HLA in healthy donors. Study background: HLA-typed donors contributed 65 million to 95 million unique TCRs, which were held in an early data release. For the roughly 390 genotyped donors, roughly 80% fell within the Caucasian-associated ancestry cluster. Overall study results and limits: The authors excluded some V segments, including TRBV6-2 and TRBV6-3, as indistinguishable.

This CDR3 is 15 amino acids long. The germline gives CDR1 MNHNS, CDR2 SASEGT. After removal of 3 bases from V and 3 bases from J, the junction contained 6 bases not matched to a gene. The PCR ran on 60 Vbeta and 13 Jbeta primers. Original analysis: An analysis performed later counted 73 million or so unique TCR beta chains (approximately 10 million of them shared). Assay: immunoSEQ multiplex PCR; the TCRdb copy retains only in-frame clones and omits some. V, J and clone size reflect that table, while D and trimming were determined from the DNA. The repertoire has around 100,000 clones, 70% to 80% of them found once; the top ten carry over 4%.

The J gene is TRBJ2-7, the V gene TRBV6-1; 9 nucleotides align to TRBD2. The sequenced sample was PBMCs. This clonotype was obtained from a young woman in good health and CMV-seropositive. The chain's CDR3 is CASSERTSDIYEQYF. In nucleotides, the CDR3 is TGTGCCAGCAGTGAGCGGACTAGCGACATCTACGAGCAGTACTTC.